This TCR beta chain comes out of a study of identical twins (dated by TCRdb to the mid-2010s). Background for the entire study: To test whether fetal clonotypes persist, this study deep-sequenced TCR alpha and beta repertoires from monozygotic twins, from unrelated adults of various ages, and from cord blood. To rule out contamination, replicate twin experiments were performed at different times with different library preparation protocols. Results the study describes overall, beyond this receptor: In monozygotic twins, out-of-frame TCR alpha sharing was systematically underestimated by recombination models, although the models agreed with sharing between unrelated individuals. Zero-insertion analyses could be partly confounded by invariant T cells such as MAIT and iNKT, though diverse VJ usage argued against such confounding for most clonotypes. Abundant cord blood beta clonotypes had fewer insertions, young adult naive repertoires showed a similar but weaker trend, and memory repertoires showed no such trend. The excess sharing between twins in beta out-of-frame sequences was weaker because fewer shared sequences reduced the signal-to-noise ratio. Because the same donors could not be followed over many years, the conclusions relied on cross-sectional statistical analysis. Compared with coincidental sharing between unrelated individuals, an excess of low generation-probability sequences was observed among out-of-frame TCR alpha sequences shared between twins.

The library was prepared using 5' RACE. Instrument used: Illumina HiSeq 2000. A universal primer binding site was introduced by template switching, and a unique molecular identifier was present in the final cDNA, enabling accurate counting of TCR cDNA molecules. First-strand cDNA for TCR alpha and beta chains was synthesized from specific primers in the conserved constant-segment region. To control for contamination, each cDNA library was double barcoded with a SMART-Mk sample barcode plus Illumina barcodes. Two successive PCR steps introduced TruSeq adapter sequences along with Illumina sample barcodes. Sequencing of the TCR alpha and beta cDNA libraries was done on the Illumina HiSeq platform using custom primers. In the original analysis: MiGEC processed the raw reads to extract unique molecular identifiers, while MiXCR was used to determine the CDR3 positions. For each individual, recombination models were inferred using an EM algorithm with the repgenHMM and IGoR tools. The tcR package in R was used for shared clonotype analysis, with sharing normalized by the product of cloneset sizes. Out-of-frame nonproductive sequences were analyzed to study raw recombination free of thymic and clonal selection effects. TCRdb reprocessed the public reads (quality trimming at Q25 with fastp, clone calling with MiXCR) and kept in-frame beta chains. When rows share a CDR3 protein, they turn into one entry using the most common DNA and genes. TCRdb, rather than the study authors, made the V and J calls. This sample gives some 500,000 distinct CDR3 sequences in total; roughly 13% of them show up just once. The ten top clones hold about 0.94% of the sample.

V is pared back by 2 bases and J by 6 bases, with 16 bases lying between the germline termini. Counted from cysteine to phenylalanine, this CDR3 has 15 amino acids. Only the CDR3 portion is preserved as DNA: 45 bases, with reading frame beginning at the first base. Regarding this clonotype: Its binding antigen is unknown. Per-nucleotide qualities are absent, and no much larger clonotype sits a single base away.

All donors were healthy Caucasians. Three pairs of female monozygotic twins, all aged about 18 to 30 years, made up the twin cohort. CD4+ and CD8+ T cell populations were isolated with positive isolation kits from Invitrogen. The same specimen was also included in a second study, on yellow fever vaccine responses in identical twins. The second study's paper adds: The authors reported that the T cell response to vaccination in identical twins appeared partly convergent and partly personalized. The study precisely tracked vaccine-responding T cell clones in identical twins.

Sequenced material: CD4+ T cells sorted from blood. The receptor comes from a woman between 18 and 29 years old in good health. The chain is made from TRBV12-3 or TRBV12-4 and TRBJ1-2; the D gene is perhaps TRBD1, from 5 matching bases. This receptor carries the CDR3 CASSLRSPGAHGYTF. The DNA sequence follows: TGTGCCAGCAGTTTAAGAAGTCCCGGGGCCCATGGCTACACCTTC.